These 30 T cell receptor beta chains were sequenced from one sample in a study of T cell clones after liver transplantation. Generated by immunoSEQ multiplex PCR, the TCRdb table keeps only in-frame clones and is missing some. The sample has 65,000 to 80,000 clones; around 78% are singletons. The sample in question was CD4+ T cells from blood, obtained at the 22-month timepoint. These receptors all come from a human patient who received a liver transplant. Some T cells here may be from the graft donor.

The rearrangement uses TRBV6-5 and TRBJ1-1, with TRBD1 matching over 9 bases. Germline assignment: CDR1 MNHEY and CDR2 SVGAGI. V dropped 6 bases and J dropped 5; count of bases not matched to a gene: 7. The CDR3 covers 14 residues. The CDR3, as DNA: TGTGCCAGCAGAATGGGACAGGGCGAAACTGAAGCTTTCTTT. Translation gives CASRMGQGETEAFF.

This clone was seen once. This chain connects TRBV7-2 to TRBJ1-2; D not certain. Deletions cut 5 bases from V and 3 bases from J, with 13 bases between. CDR1 and CDR2 from the germline V gene are SGHTA and FQGNSA. This CDR3 comprises 14 residues. CDR3 amino acids: CASSAGRQHYGYTF. The CDR3 nucleotides are TGTGCCAGCAGCGCCGGTCGGCAGCACTATGGCTACACCTTC.

V is TRBV9 and J is TRBJ2-7; 7 bases align to TRBD1. V lost 2 bases and J lost 3; bases outside the gene matches: 8. The CDR3 contains 15 residues. Germline V gene data show CDR1 as SGDLS and CDR2 as YYNGEE. CDR3 DNA sequence: TGTGCCAGCAGCGTCGCACCGGGACAGAACTACGAGCAGTACTTC. Translated, it gives CASSVAPGQNYEQYF. Full variable domain (remainder filled in from reference TRBV9 and TRBJ2-7): DSGVTQTPKHLITATGQRVTLRCSPRSGDLSVYWYQQSLDQGLQFLIQYYNGEERAKGNILERFSAQQFPDLHSELNLSSLELGDSALYFCASSVAPGQNYEQYFGPGTRLTVT.

The V gene is TRBV19, the J gene TRBJ1-6; D ambiguous. Germline V gene data show CDR1 as LNHDA and CDR2 as SQIVND (reference sequence). This CDR3 has 17 residues. The V gene lost 6 bases and the J gene lost 0 bases, with 15 bases spanning the gap. The CDR3 bases are TGTGCCAGTAGCGACATCAAAATGGGCTCCTATAATTCACCCCTCCACTTT. Translated: CASSDIKMGSYNSPLHF.

This chain connects TRBV5-6 to TRBJ1-1; possible D gene TRBD1, 5 bases. The CDR3 sequence is 13 residues long. In germline, CDR1 is SGHDT, CDR2 YYEEEE. V was cut by 4 bases and J by 3 bases, with 10 bases left in between. CDR3 in DNA: TGTGCCAGCAGCCCGGACATTTACACTGAAGCTTTCTTT. Protein sequence: CASSPDIYTEAFF.

V is TRBV28 and J is TRBJ2-7; possible D gene TRBD2, 5 bases. The CDR3 runs 17 residues. The V gene lost 2 bases and the J gene lost 3 bases, with 20 bases spanning the gap. The germline CDR1 and CDR2 sequences are MDHEN and SYDVKM. The CDR3 DNA follows: TGTGCCAGCAGTTTAGGTCTAGCCGTCTCCATCGGCTACGAGCAGTACTTC. Amino acid sequence: CASSLGLAVSIGYEQYF.

J is TRBJ2-3 and V is TRBV4-3; D ambiguous. CDR1 LGHNA and CDR2 YSLEER come from the germline V gene. Trimming took 3 bases from V and 6 from J, leaving 7 bases between them. CDR3 length: 12 amino acids. As DNA, the CDR3 is TGCGCCAGCAGCCACCGACGGGATACGCAGTATTTT. Protein product: CASSHRRDTQYF.

CDR3 residues: CASNSGLATDTQYF. CDR3 bases: TGTGCCAGCAACTCGGGACTGGCCACAGATACGCAGTATTTT. The V and J genes are TRBV6-1 and TRBJ2-3, with a tentative D call TRBD2 (6 bases). The V gene lost 7 bases and the J gene lost 2 bases, with 13 bases spanning the gap. This CDR3 has 14 residues. Germline loops: CDR1 MNHNS, CDR2 SASEGT.

This chain connects TRBV28 to TRBJ2-7; D is undetermined. Trimming removed 3 bases at V and 5 bases at J, with 17 bases between. The germline CDR1 and CDR2 sequences are MDHEN and SYDVKM. This CDR3 is 15 amino acids long. CDR3 residues: CASSFEERTLHEQYF. The CDR3 DNA reads TGTGCCAGCAGTTTCGAAGAGCGCACTCTACACGAGCAGTACTTC.

This clone turned up a few times. V gene TRBV2 combines with J gene TRBJ2-5; 15 bases map to TRBD2. Germline-derived CDR1 and CDR2 are SNHLY and FYNNEI. The CDR3 is 16 amino acids. Trimming took 5 bases from V and 5 from J; bases not matched to a gene: 6. The CDR3 sequence is CASSPGLAGGSETQYF. The CDR3 bases are TGTGCCAGCAGTCCGGGACTAGCGGGGGGTTCTGAGACCCAGTACTTC.

The gene calls are TRBV2 and TRBJ1-3; D is uncertain. Between the trimmed V and J ends, which lost 9 bases and 0 bases, there was a span of 15 bases. Germline CDR1 and CDR2: SNHLY and FYNNEI. CDR3 size: 15 residues. The CDR3 DNA is TGTGCCAGTCGAACCGACATTGGCTCTGGAAACACCATATATTTT. It specifies CASRTDIGSGNTIYF. Complete variable domain (other parts from reference TRBV2 and TRBJ1-3): EPEVTQTPSHQVTQMGQEVILRCVPISNHLYFYWYRQILGQKVEFLVSFYNNEISEKSEIFDDQFSVERPDGSNFTLKIRSTKLEDSAMYFCASRTDIGSGNTIYFGEGSWLTVV.

This chain uses TRBV27 with TRBJ1-2; D ambiguous. Trimming took off 3 bases at V and 2 bases at J, with 7 bases between the two ends. Per the germline V gene, CDR1 is MNHEY and CDR2 is SMNVEV (reference sequence). The CDR3 totals 13 residues. The CDR3: CASSFKENYGYTF. CDR3 DNA: TGTGCCAGCAGTTTTAAGGAGAACTATGGCTACACCTTC.

This rearrangement joins TRBV28 to TRBJ2-7, with D possibly called TRBD1 or TRBD2 (5 bases each). The CDR3 has 12 amino acids. With 8 bases removed from V and 10 bases from J, the gap between germline ends came to 18 bases. The germline gives CDR1 MDHEN, CDR2 SYDVKM. In nucleotides, the CDR3 is TGTGCCAGCGGCTTTCAGGGAGTAAATCAGTACTTC. This translates into CASGFQGVNQYF.

V and J are TRBV11-2 and TRBJ1-1; D unresolved. Trimming pared 7 bases from V and 4 bases from J, leaving 16 bases between. In germline, CDR1 is SGHAT, CDR2 FQNNGV. The CDR3 runs to 14 residues. The CDR3 loop reads CASNQGILPTEAFF. As DNA, the CDR3 is TGTGCCAGCAACCAAGGTATTCTTCCCACTGAAGCTTTCTTT.

The V and J genes are TRBV4-3 and TRBJ1-2; no firm D call. The V and J ends lost 2 bases and 7 bases respectively, with 17 bases between them. The CDR3 covers 15 residues. The germline V gene encodes CDR1 LGHNA and CDR2 YSLEER. CDR3 DNA: TGCGCCAGCAGCCAATCCTACCACGGGAAGGGTGGCTACACCTTC. It is translated as CASSQSYHGKGGYTF.

About this clone: The same CDR3 can be traced to other DNA sequences in this sample. The chain has TRBV19 and TRBJ1-5; TRBD1 matches at 10 bases. The CDR3 covers 14 residues. The trim removed 6 bases at V and 4 bases at J, leaving 3 bases unmatched. CDR1 and CDR2 from the germline V gene are LNHDA and SQIVND (reference sequence). CDR3 coding DNA: TGTGCCAGTAGGGACAGGGGGGGAAATCAGCCCCAGCATTTT. It encodes CASRDRGGNQPQHF.

The chain recombines TRBV7-9 with TRBJ2-5; unclear D gene. Between the trimmed V and J ends, which lost 1 base and 5 bases, there was a span of 14 bases. Germline V gene sequence: CDR1 SEHNR, CDR2 FQNEAQ (reference sequence). The CDR3 runs 15 residues. CDR3 region: CASSLEYDGGETQYF. CDR3 in DNA: TGTGCCAGCAGCTTAGAATACGACGGTGGGGAGACCCAGTACTTC.

This clone was observed once. The chain has TRBV4-3 and TRBJ2-3; 7 bases align to TRBD2. The CDR3 totals 15 residues. Germline assignment: CDR1 LGHNA and CDR2 YSLEER. The V gene end was trimmed by 4 bases and the J gene end by 3 bases; junction bases not matched to a gene: 7. CDR3 sequence (DNA): TGCGCCAGCAGCCTAAGCGGGGAGGGAACAGATACGCAGTATTTT. Residues: CASSLSGEGTDTQYF.

This chain links TRBV21-1 with TRBJ1-1; TRBD1 reflects the table's D call only, with no check against the DNA. TRBV21-1 corresponds to a pseudogene. The CDR3 is 17 amino acids. The CDR3 protein is CASSNATDTGLNTEAFF. The CDR3 region has the DNA TGTGCCAGCAGCAACGCCACAGATACAGGGTTAAACACTGAAGCTTTCTTT.

The gene calls are TRBV4-1 and TRBJ1-2, with D possibly being TRBD1 (5 bases). Trimming pared 1 base from V and 3 bases from J, leaving 6 bases between. Per the germline V gene, CDR1 is MGHRA and CDR2 is YSYEKL. This CDR3 is 13 amino acids long. CDR3 DNA: TGCGCCAGCAGCCAAGTAGGGGACTATGGCTACACCTTC. This codes for CASSQVGDYGYTF.

The chain employs TRBV18 and TRBJ2-1; D unresolved. This CDR3 has 13 amino acids. The germline CDR1 and CDR2 sequences are KGHSH and LQKENI. The V gene lost 4 bases and the J gene lost 5 bases, with 9 bases spanning the gap. The CDR3 loop reads CASSQNSDNEQFF. The CDR3, as DNA: TGTGCCAGCTCACAAAATTCCGACAATGAGCAGTTCTTC.

The V call is TRBV10-3, the J call TRBJ2-5; D tentatively fits TRBD1 or TRBD2 (6 bases each). The CDR3 consists of 17 residues. CDR1 and CDR2 (germline): ENHRY, SYGVKD. V was shortened by 6 bases and J by 4 bases, with 24 bases between the two germline ends. CDR3 coding DNA: TGTGCCATCAGCCGAGGAGTAGAGGGGGGCAATCGAGAGACCCAGTACTTC. This codes for CAISRGVEGGNRETQYF.

V usage is TRBV19 and J usage is TRBJ1-2; maybe TRBD1 (5 bases). The CDR3 loop spans 15 amino acids. Trimming took off 4 bases at V and 7 bases at J, with 19 bases between the two ends. Looked up from germline, CDR1 is LNHDA and CDR2 is SQIVND (reference sequence). The CDR3 here is CASSTSRVPASGYTF. In DNA form, the CDR3 reads TGTGCCAGTAGTACCTCCAGGGTTCCGGCCTCTGGCTACACCTTC.

The rearrangement joins TRBV2 to TRBJ1-2, with a possible D match to TRBD1 (6 bases). Trimming removed 6 bases at V and 3 bases at J, with 17 bases between. Germline V gives CDR1 SNHLY, CDR2 FYNNEI. The CDR3 sequence is 15 residues long. CDR3 sequence: CASRAGRGRDYGYTF. In DNA form, the CDR3 reads TGTGCCAGCAGGGCCGGGAGGGGGAGGGACTATGGCTACACCTTC.

The CDR3, as DNA: TGTGCCAGCAGTGGTGGGGACAGGGGGCACAATGAGCAGTTCTTC. It specifies CASSGGDRGHNEQFF. J is TRBJ2-1 and V is TRBV6-1; 12 nucleotides line up with TRBD1. With V trimmed by 4 bases and J by 5 bases, 3 bases remained unmatched. Germline CDR1 is MNHNS and CDR2 is SASEGT. The CDR3 spans 15 residues.

The V call is TRBV4-1, the J call TRBJ1-1; D gene ambiguous. Germline V gene lookup returns CDR1 MGHRA and CDR2 YSYEKL. The V end lost 3 bases, the J end lost 0 bases, and 5 bases lay between the germline ends. The CDR3 has 13 amino acids. The chain's CDR3 is CASSHEVNTEAFF. The CDR3 region has the DNA TGCGCCAGCAGCCATGAAGTGAACACTGAAGCTTTCTTT.

This chain joins TRBV6-5 and TRBJ2-7; a possible D gene is TRBD1 (5 bases). V shed 6 bases and J shed 4 bases, with 19 bases lying between them. The CDR3 has 15 amino acids. In germline, CDR1 is MNHEY, CDR2 SVGAGI. CDR3 coding DNA: TGTGCCAGCAGCACTACGGGCAGGGTGCCATACGAGCAGTACTTC. It specifies CASSTTGRVPYEQYF.

The rearrangement links TRBV9 to TRBJ1-5, with D unclear. V lost 9 bases to trimming and J lost 1 base, with 20 bases between them. The CDR3 totals 16 residues. The germline gives CDR1 SGDLS, CDR2 YYNGEE. The CDR3 spells CATKARPVSSNQPQHF. CDR3 DNA sequence: TGTGCCACCAAGGCCCGCCCGGTGTCCAGCAATCAGCCCCAGCATTTT.

The chain joins TRBV29-1 to TRBJ2-7; tentative D call: TRBD2 (5 bases). The V gene's germline CDR1 is SQVTM and CDR2 ANQGSEA. CDR3 length: 11 residues. V lost 4 bases and J lost 7, with 11 bases in between. CDR3 coding DNA: TGCAGCGTTGTGGACCCGGGGGAGCAGTACTTC. It translates to CSVVDPGEQYF.

The chain has TRBV7-3 and TRBJ2-7; tentative D call: TRBD1 (6 bases). The CDR3 length is 13 residues. The germline gives CDR1 SGHTA, CDR2 FQGTGA. V lost 2 bases and J lost 4, with 9 bases in between. The CDR3 bases are TGTGCCAGCAGCTTAGCGGACAGTTACGAGCAGTACTTC. Amino acids: CASSLADSYEQYF.